The clone carrying this TCR beta chain was detected ten times or more. No antigen is known for it. One end of the junction varies from germline; a read error may be responsible. This specimen comes from a study of human T cells and chemical hapten exposure. Study in general: How much TCR each sample yielded varied, mostly because pooled library volumes differed slightly. Study-level points and caveats: Among TCRs, those above 1 in 1000 frequency were unaffected by DPC sensitization.

Whole blood that had not been fractionated was the source of extracted total RNA. The library gave individual cDNA molecules unique molecular identifiers. TCRdb fed the 5' RACE reads into MiXCR, producing one record per CDR3 protein. The sample holds more than 140,000 distinct CDR3 sequences, 4.1% seen once. The V gene's germline CDR1 is SGHTA and CDR2 FQGNSA. The CDR3 covers 17 residues. The chain combines TRBV7-2 with TRBJ2-3, with D tentatively TRBD2 (5 bases). The TCR was taken from a female donor in good health. Here the CDR3 DNA reads TGTGCCAGCAGCCTAGCCGGTCAGCGGTTTTTGCCGGATACGCAGTATTTT. Its protein product is CASSLAGQRFLPDTQYF.